Described below is a single TCR beta chain sequence and its context. This entry comes from a study of Ad26.COV2.S vaccination and SARS-CoV-2 variants. Documented treatment: 15 to 20 received Ad26.COV2.S at low or high dose, single or two shots; about 5 received placebo; per-sample allocation not given. Sampling took place 63 days after the first vaccine or placebo injection. Recruitment in Boston yielded a donor of adult age, 18-55 years. The repertoire was sequenced with immunoSEQ multiplex PCR; TCRdb's copy has only in-frame clones and lacks some. In the table there are some 480,000 clones, 87% of which are singletons. Trimming took off 1 base at V and 5 bases at J, with 15 bases between the two ends. Germline loops: CDR1 MNHEY, CDR2 SMNVEV (reference sequence). This CDR3 region has 16 residues.

The source material was peripheral blood, sampled in a trial of Ad26.COV2.S vaccine versus placebo. The chain couples TRBV27 to TRBJ1-5, with D unclear. This receptor was obtained from a person aged 18-60 years who received the Ad26.COV2.S COVID-19 vaccine or a placebo. The CDR3 loop is CASSLYPLGRYQPQHF. CDR3 nucleotides: TGTGCCAGCAGTTTATACCCGCTTGGCAGATATCAGCCCCAGCATTTT.